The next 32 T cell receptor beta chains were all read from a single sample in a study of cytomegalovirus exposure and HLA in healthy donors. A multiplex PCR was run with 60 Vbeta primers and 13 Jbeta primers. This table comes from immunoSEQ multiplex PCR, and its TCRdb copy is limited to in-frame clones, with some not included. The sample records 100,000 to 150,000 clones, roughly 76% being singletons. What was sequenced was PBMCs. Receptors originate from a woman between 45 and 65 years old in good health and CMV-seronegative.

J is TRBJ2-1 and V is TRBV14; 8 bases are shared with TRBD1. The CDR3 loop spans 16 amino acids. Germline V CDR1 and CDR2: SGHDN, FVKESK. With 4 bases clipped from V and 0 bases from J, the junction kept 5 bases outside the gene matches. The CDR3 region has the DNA TGTGCCAGCAGCCCTTGGGACAGGAGCTCCTACAATGAGCAGTTCTTC. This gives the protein CASSPWDRSSYNEQFF.

The CDR3: CASSVVAGATGELFF. The CDR3, as DNA: TGTGCCAGCAGCGTCGTAGCGGGTGCCACCGGGGAGCTGTTTTTT. The chain links TRBV9 to TRBJ2-2, with 7 bases fitting TRBD2. CDR3 length: 15 residues. CDR1 SGDLS and CDR2 YYNGEE come from the germline V gene. After removal of 2 bases from V and 4 bases from J, the junction contained 5 bases not matched to a gene.

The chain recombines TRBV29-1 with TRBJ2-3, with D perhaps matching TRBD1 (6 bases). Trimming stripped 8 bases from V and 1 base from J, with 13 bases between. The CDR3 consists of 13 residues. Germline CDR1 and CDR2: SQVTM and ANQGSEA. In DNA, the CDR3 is TGCAGCACACAACAGGGCGGCACAGATACGCAGTATTTT. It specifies CSTQQGGTDTQYF.

The CDR3 bases are TGTGCCAGCAGTGAACGACCACTAGCGGGAGAGGGCGAGCAGTACTTC. Amino acid sequence: CASSERPLAGEGEQYF. The rearrangement uses TRBV25-1 and TRBJ2-7; TRBD2 agrees at 11 bases. With V trimmed by 2 bases and J by 6 bases, 9 bases remained unmatched. The CDR3 is 16 amino acids. From germline, CDR1 is MGHDK and CDR2 SYGVNS.

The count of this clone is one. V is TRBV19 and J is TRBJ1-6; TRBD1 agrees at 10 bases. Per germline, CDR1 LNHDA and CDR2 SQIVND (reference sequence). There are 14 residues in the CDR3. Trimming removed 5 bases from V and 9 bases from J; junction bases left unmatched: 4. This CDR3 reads CASSLGQGFSPLHF. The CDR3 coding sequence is TGTGCCAGTAGTCTGGGACAGGGGTTTTCACCCCTCCACTTT. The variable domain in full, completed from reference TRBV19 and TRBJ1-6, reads DGGITQSPKYLFRKEGQNVTLSCEQNLNHDAMYWYRQDPGQGLRLIYYSQIVNDFQKGDIAEGYSVSREKKESFPLTVTSAQKNPTAFYLCASSLGQGFSPLHFGNGTRLTVT.

The CDR3 protein is CASSMRTSGSQETQYF. In nucleotides, the CDR3 is TGTGCCAGTAGTATGAGGACTAGCGGGAGCCAAGAGACCCAGTACTTC. This rearrangement joins TRBV19 to TRBJ2-5, with 13 bases identical to TRBD2. The CDR3 runs 16 residues. Germline V gene data show CDR1 as LNHDA and CDR2 as SQIVND (reference sequence). Trimming removed 3 bases from V and 1 base from J; junction bases left unmatched: 2.

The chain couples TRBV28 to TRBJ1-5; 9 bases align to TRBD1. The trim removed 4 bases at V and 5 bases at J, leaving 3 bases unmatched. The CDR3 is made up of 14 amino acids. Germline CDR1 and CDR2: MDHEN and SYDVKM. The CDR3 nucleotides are TGTGCCAGCAGTTCCGGGACAGGGCATCAGCCCCAGCATTTT. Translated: CASSSGTGHQPQHF.

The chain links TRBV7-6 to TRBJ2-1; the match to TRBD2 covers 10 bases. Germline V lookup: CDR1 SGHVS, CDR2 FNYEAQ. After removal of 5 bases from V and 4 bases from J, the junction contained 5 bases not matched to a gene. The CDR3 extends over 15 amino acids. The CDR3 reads CASSPGTSEYNEQFF. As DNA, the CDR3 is TGTGCCAGCAGCCCTGGGACTAGCGAGTACAATGAGCAGTTCTTC. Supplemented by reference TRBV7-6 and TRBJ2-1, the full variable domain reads GAGVSQSPRYKVTKRGQDVALRCDPISGHVSLYWYRQALGQGPEFLTYFNYEAQQDKSGLPNDRFSAERPEGSISTLTIQRTEQRDSAMYRCASSPGTSEYNEQFFGPGTRLTVL.

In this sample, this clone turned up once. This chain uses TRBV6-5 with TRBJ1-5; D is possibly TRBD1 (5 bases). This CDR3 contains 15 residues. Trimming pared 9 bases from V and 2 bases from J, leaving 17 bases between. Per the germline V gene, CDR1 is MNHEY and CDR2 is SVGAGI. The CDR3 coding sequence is TGTGCCAGTTCGCCAGACAGTCCCCGCAATCAGCCCCAGCATTTT. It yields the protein CASSPDSPRNQPQHF.

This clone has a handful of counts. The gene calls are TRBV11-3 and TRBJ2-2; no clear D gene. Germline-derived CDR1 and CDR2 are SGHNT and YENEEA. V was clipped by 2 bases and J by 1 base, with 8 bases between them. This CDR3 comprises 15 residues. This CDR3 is CASSLYPVNTGELFF. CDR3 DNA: TGTGCCAGCAGCTTATACCCGGTGAACACCGGGGAGCTGTTTTTT.

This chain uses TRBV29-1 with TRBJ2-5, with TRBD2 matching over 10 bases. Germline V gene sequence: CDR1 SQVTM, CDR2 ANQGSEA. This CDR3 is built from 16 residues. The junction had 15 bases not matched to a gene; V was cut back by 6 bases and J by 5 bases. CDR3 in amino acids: CSVDILASGSEETQYF. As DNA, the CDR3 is TGCAGCGTGGATATCTTGGCTAGCGGGAGTGAGGAGACCCAGTACTTC.

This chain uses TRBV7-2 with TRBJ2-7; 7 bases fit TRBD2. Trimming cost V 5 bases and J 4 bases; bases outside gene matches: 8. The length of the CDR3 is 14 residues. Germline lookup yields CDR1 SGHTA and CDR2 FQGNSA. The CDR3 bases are TGTGCCAGCAGCCCCGGACTAGTAGCATACGAGCAGTACTTC. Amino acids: CASSPGLVAYEQYF.

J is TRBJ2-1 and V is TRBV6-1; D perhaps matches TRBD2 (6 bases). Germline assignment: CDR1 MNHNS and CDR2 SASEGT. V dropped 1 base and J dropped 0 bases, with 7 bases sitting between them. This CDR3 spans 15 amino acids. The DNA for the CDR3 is TGTGCCAGCAGTGAAGAAGCGGGCTCCTACAATGAGCAGTTCTTC. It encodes CASSEEAGSYNEQFF.

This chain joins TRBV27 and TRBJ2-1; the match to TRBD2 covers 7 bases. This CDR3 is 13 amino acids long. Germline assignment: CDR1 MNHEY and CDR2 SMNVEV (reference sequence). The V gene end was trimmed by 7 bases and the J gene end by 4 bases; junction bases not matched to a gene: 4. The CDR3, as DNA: TGTGCCAGCAACCCCGGGGGGTACAATGAGCAGTTCTTC. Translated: CASNPGGYNEQFF.

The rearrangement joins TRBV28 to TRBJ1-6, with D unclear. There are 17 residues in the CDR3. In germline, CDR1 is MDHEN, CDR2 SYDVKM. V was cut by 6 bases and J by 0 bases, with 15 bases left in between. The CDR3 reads CASRELTPSSYNSPLHF. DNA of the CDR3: TGTGCCAGCAGAGAATTGACCCCTAGCTCCTATAATTCACCCCTCCACTTT. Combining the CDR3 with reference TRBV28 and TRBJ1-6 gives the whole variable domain DVKVTQSSRYLVKRTGEKVFLECVQDMDHENMFWYRQDPGLGLRLIYFSYDVKMKEKGDIPEGYSVSREKKERFSLILESASTNQTSMYLCASRELTPSSYNSPLHFGNGTRLTVT.

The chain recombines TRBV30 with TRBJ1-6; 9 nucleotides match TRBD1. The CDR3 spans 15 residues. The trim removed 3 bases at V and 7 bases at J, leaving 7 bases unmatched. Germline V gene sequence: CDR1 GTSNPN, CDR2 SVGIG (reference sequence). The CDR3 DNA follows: TGTGCCTGGAGGAGGGACAGGGTTTTCAATTCACCCCTCCACTTT. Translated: CAWRRDRVFNSPLHF.

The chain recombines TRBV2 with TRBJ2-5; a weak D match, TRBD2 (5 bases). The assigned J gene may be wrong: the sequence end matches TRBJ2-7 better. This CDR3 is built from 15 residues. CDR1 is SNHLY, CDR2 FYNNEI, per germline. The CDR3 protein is CASSEGPGILGEQYF. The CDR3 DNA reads TGTGCCAGCAGTGAGGGCCCGGGAATCCTCGGCGAGCAGTACTTC.

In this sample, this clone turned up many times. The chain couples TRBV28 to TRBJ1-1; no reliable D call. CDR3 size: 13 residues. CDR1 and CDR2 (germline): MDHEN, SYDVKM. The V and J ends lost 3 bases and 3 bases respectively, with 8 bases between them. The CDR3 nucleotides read TGTGCCAGCAGTTTTCTCGGTGACACTGAAGCTTTCTTT. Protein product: CASSFLGDTEAFF.

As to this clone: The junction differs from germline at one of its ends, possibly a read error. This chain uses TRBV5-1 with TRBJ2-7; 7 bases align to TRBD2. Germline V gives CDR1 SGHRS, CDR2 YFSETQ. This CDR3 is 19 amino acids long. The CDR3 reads CASNLSRLGGRIPTYEQYF. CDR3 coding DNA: TGCGCCAGCAACTTGTCGCGTTTGGGGGGGAGGATACCAACCTACGAGCAGTACTTC.

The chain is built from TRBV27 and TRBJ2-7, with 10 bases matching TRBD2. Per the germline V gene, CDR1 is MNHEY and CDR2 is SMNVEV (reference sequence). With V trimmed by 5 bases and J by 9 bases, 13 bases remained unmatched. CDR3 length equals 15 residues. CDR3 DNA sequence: TGTGCCAGCAGTCCCCGCGGACTAGCGGAGAGGGGGCAGTACTTC. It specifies CASSPRGLAERGQYF.

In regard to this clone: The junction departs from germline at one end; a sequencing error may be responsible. CDR3 sequence reads: CASSESENYVF. CDR3 DNA: TGTGCCAGCAGTGAATCGGAGAATTATGTTTTT. The V gene is TRBV25-1, the J gene TRBJ1-4; D gene ambiguous. The germline CDR1 and CDR2 sequences are MGHDK and SYGVNS. The CDR3 is 11 residues long. Full variable domain (missing parts from reference TRBV25-1 and TRBJ1-4): EADIYQTPRYLVIGTGKKITLECSQTMGHDKMYWYQQDPGMELHLIHYSYGVNSTEKGDLSSESTVSRIRTEHFPLTLESARPSHTSQYLCASSESENYVFGSGTQLSVL.

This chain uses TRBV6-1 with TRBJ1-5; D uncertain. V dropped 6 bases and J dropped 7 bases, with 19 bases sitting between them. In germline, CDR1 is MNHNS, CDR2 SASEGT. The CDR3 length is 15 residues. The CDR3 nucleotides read TGTGCCAGCAGCGCCCGCGAGGCGCGGGAGCAGCCCCAGCATTTT. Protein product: CASSAREAREQPQHF.

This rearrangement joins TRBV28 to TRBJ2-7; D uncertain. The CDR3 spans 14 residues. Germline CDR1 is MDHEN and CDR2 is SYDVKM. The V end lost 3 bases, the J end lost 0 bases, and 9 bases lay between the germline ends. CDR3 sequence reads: CASSLESFSYEQYF. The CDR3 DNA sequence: TGTGCCAGCAGTTTGGAGTCGTTCTCCTACGAGCAGTACTTC.

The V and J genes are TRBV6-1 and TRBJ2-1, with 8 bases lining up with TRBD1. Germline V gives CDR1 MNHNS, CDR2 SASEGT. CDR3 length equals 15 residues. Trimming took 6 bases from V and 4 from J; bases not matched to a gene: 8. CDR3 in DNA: TGTGCCAGCAGATTGGACAGGGCGCCGTACAATGAGCAGTTCTTC. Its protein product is CASRLDRAPYNEQFF.

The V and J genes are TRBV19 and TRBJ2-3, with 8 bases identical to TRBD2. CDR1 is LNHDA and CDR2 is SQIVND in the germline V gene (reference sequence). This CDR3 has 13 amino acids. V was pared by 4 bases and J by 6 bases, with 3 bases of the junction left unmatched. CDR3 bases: TGTGCCAGTAGTAGAAGCGGGAGCGATACGCAGTATTTT. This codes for CASSRSGSDTQYF.

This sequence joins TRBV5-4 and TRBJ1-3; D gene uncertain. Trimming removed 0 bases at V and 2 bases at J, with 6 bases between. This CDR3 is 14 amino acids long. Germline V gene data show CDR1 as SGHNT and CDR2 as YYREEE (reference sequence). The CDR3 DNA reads TGTGCCAGCAGCTTGGACGGGGCTGGAAACACCATATATTTT. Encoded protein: CASSLDGAGNTIYF. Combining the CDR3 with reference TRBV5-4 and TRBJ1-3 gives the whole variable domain ETGVTQSPTHLIKTRGQQVTLRCSSQSGHNTVSWYQQALGQGPQFIFQYYREEENGRGNFPPRFSGLQFPNYSSELNVNALELDDSALYLCASSLDGAGNTIYFGEGSWLTVV.

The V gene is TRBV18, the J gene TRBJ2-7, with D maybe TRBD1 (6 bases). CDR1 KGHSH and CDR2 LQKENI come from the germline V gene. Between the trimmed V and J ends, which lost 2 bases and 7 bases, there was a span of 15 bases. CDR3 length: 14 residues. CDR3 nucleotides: TGTGCCAGCTCACCAAGGGGGACCGCCGAAGAGCAGTACTTC. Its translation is CASSPRGTAEEQYF. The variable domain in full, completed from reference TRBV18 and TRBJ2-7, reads NAGVMQNPRHLVRRRGQEARLRCSPMKGHSHVYWYRQLPEEGLKFMVYLQKENIIDESGMPKERFSAEFPKEGPSILRIQQVVRGDSAAYFCASSPRGTAEEQYFGPGTRLTVT.

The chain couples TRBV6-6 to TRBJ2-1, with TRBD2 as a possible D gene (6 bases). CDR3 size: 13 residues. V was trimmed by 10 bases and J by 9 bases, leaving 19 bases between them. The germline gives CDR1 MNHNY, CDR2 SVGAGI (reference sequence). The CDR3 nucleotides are TGTGCCATCCGGGACGGGGGTTCGAGTGAGCAGTTCTTC. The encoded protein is CAIRDGGSSEQFF.

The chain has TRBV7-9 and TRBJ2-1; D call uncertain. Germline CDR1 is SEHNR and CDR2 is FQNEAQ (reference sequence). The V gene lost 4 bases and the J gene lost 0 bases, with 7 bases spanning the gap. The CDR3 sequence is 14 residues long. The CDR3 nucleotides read TGTGCCAGCAGCTACAGCAGCTCCTACAATGAGCAGTTCTTC. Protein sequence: CASSYSSSYNEQFF.

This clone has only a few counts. The CDR3 DNA reads TGTGCCAGCAGCGTCCGAGGTGGGACTAGGGACGAGCAGTACTTC. The encoded protein is CASSVRGGTRDEQYF. V gene TRBV9 combines with J gene TRBJ2-7; 8 nucleotides align to TRBD2. With V trimmed by 2 bases and J by 5 bases, 9 bases remained unmatched. CDR3 length: 15 amino acids. Germline loops: CDR1 SGDLS, CDR2 YYNGEE.

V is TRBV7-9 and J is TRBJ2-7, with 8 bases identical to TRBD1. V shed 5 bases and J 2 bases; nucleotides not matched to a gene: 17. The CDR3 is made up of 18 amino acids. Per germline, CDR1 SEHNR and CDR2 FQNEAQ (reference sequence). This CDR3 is CASSPHRFGQGRTYEQYF. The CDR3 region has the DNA TGTGCCAGCAGCCCTCACCGATTCGGACAGGGCCGAACCTACGAGCAGTACTTC.

CDR3 bases: TGTGCCACCAGCAGAGATACAAGGCCTGCGGGGCCTAGCACAGATACGCAGTATTTT. Residues: CATSRDTRPAGPSTDTQYF. The chain combines TRBV15 with TRBJ2-3; D might be TRBD2 (6 bases). V was trimmed by 0 bases and J by 0 bases, leaving 19 bases between them. Germline values: CDR1 LNHNV, CDR2 YYDKDF (reference sequence). This CDR3 is built from 19 residues.